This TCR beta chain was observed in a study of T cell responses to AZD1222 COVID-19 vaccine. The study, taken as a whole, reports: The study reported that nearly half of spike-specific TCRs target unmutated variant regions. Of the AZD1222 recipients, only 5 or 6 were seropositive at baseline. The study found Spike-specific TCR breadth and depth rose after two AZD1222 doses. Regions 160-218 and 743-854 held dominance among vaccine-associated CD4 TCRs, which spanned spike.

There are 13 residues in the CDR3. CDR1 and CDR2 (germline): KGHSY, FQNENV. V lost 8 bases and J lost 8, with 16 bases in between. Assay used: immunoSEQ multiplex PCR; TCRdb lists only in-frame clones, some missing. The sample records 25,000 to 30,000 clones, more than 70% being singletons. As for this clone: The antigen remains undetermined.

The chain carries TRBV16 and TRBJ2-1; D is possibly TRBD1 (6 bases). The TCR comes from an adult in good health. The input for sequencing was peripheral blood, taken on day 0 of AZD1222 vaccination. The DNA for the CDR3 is TGTGCCAGCCGTAAGGGGGAGTACTATGAGCAGTTCTTC. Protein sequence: CASRKGEYYEQFF.